The 4 T cell receptor beta chains below come from one sample, sequenced in a study of blood T cell repertoires in COVID-19. Assay used: immunoSEQ multiplex PCR; TCRdb lists only in-frame clones, some missing. This table has about 93,000 clones, 75% to 90% appearing once. Sequencing used peripheral blood. The origin of the receptors is a man in his sixties with COVID-19, enrolled during active disease.

This chain uses TRBV4-3 with TRBJ2-1, with D possibly TRBD1 on 9 matching bases. The germline V and J ends were trimmed by 1 base and 8 bases, with 21 bases remaining between them. Germline V CDR1 and CDR2: LGHNA, YSLEER. CDR3 size: 17 residues. The CDR3 bases are TGCGCCAGCAGCCAAGTCGGGGGGGGACAGGGTTTTTATGAGCAGTTCTTC. Protein product: CASSQVGGGQGFYEQFF.

The chain is built from TRBV9 and TRBJ2-2, with 10 bases lining up with TRBD2. V shed 4 bases, J shed 4 bases, and the junction held 4 bases outside the gene matches. This CDR3 spans 15 amino acids. Germline-derived CDR1 and CDR2 are SGDLS and YYNGEE. For the CDR3, the DNA is TGTGCCAGCAGCTTAGGACTAGCGGTCACCGGGGAGCTGTTTTTT. Residues: CASSLGLAVTGELFF.

The chain links TRBV5-4 to TRBJ2-2; 15 bases match TRBD2. The CDR3 is made up of 17 amino acids. The ends lost 0 bases at V and 13 bases at J; junction bases unmatched: 10. Per the germline V gene, CDR1 is SGHNT and CDR2 is YYREEE (reference sequence). The CDR3 DNA sequence: TGTGCCAGCAGCTTGGACGGACTAGCGGGAGGGGTTACGGTGCTGTTTTTT. As protein: CASSLDGLAGGVTVLFF.

The chain recombines TRBV30 with TRBJ2-7; TRBD1 agrees at 7 bases. The CDR3 extends over 14 amino acids. Germline-derived CDR1 and CDR2 are GTSNPN and SVGIG (reference sequence). Losses at the gene ends were 3 bases for V and 5 bases for J; bases not matched to a gene: 10. The CDR3 here is CAWSLGTEVNEQYF. CDR3 sequence (DNA): TGTGCCTGGAGCCTTGGGACAGAGGTGAACGAGCAGTACTTC.